The 28 T cell receptor beta chains below all came from one sample that was sequenced in a study of blood T cell repertoires in COVID-19. The method was immunoSEQ multiplex PCR; TCRdb's version includes in-frame clones alone and lacks a portion of them. Among 95,000 to 150,000 clones, 84% were seen once, and the ten largest hold about 4%. The sequencing sample was made of PBMCs or T cells enriched from blood (not recorded which). These receptors came from a woman in her twenties or thirties who had recovered from COVID-19.

The chain combines TRBV9 with TRBJ1-3; possible D gene TRBD1, 5 bases. Looked up from germline, CDR1 is SGDLS and CDR2 is YYNGEE. V was shortened by 3 bases and J by 0 bases, with 10 bases between the two germline ends. This CDR3 has 15 residues. For the CDR3, the DNA is TGTGCCAGCAGCGCCCTGACAGCCTCTGGAAACACCATATATTTT. Translation: CASSALTASGNTIYF.

The chain carries TRBV29-1 and TRBJ1-2; TRBD1 aligns across 9 bases. The germline CDR1 and CDR2 sequences are SQVTM and ANQGSEA. CDR3 length equals 15 residues. J lost 4 bases, V lost 0 bases, and 6 bases had no gene match. CDR3 DNA sequence: TGCAGCGTTGAAGATTCCACGGGACAGGGCTATGGCTACACCTTC. As protein: CSVEDSTGQGYGYTF. The full variable domain, rest sourced from reference TRBV29-1 and TRBJ1-2, is SAVISQKPSRDICQRGTSLTIQCQVDSQVTMMFWYRQQPGQSLTLIATANQGSEATYESGFVIDKFPISRPNLTFSTLTVSNMSPEDSSIYLCSVEDSTGQGYGYTFGSGTRLTVV.

The chain combines TRBV7-9 with TRBJ1-6; TRBD1 might be the D (5 bases). The CDR3 is made up of 15 amino acids. Deletions cut 0 bases from V and 8 bases from J, with 11 bases between. Germline CDR1 reads SEHNR; CDR2 reads FQNEAQ (reference sequence). This chain's CDR3 is CASSLAGVGHSPLHF. CDR3 DNA sequence: TGTGCCAGCAGCTTAGCAGGGGTCGGGCATTCACCCCTCCACTTT.

The J gene is TRBJ1-1, the V gene TRBV5-1, with TRBD1 matching 7 bases. The V gene end was trimmed by 1 base and the J gene end by 2 bases; junction bases not matched to a gene: 5. Germline V gene lookup returns CDR1 SGHRS and CDR2 YFSETQ. CDR3 length equals 15 residues. The CDR3 DNA sequence: TGCGCCAGCAGCTTGACCCGACAGGGAAACACTGAAGCTTTCTTT. It encodes CASSLTRQGNTEAFF.

This chain joins TRBV19 and TRBJ1-6, with D possibly TRBD1 on 5 matching bases. The CDR3 loop spans 15 amino acids. Germline V gene lookup returns CDR1 LNHDA and CDR2 SQIVND (reference sequence). Trimming cost V 4 bases and J 5 bases, with 12 bases left between them. Here the CDR3 reads CASSKTEGDNSPLHF. In DNA, the CDR3 is TGTGCCAGTAGTAAGACAGAAGGAGATAATTCACCCCTCCACTTT.

The genes are TRBV6-6 and TRBJ2-7; D not resolved. Trimming left V 0 bases short and J 4 bases short, with 7 bases between. The CDR3 is 13 residues long. The germline V gene has CDR1 MNHNY and CDR2 SVGAGI (reference sequence). The CDR3 DNA is TGTGCCAGCAGTTACTCCGGTTCTTACGAGCAGTACTTC. Amino acids: CASSYSGSYEQYF.

This clone was picked up one time. Other nucleotide sequences in the sample specify the same CDR3. The genes are TRBV3-1 (or the pseudogene TRBV3-2) and TRBJ2-1; maybe TRBD1 (5 bases). Germline CDR1 is LGHDT and CDR2 is YNNKEL (reference sequence). The CDR3 has 12 amino acids. Trimming removed 0 bases at V and 8 bases at J, with 5 bases between. CDR3 nucleotides: TGTGCCAGCAGCCAAGACAGGGATGAGCAGTTCTTC. Protein product: CASSQDRDEQFF.

The CDR3 is CASSSSRAGLANYGYTF. The CDR3 DNA sequence: TGTGCCAGCAGCAGCTCGCGGGCGGGCCTTGCTAACTATGGCTACACCTTC. This chain joins TRBV5-6 and TRBJ1-2, with D uncertain. The CDR3 totals 17 residues. Trimming cost V 4 bases and J 0 bases, with 19 bases left between them. The germline V gene has CDR1 SGHDT and CDR2 YYEEEE.

This clone was seen just once. The gene calls are TRBV29-1 and TRBJ2-1; 8 positions match TRBD2. The germline V gene has CDR1 SQVTM and CDR2 ANQGSEA. J was trimmed by 2 bases and V by 4 bases; bases with no gene match: 4. The CDR3 loop spans 14 amino acids. The chain's CDR3 is CSVALAGTYNEQFF. The CDR3 DNA reads as TGCAGCGTTGCTCTAGCGGGTACCTACAATGAGCAGTTCTTC.

A remark on this clone: One end of the junction fails to match germline, which may point to a read error. This chain joins TRBV5-6 and TRBJ2-7, with 9 bases matching TRBD2. The CDR3 has 13 amino acids. Germline V gives CDR1 SGHDT, CDR2 YYEEEE. CDR3 amino acids: CASSYLAGVPLDF. The CDR3 DNA sequence: TGTGCCAGCAGCTACTTAGCGGGGGTCCCGTTAGATTTC.

The chain links TRBV7-9 to TRBJ1-2; TRBD1 agrees at 9 bases. The CDR3 sequence is 13 residues long. Germline CDR1 SEHNR, CDR2 FQNEAQ (reference sequence). Losses at the gene ends were 5 bases for V and 5 bases for J; bases not matched to a gene: 3. This CDR3 reads CASSIGTGYGYTF. Here the CDR3 DNA reads TGTGCCAGCAGCATCGGGACAGGGTATGGCTACACCTTC.

The chain recombines TRBV5-1 with TRBJ1-2; a weak D match, TRBD1 (6 bases). With 0 bases removed from V and 3 bases from J, the gap between germline ends came to 12 bases. The CDR3 is 15 amino acids. The germline V gene has CDR1 SGHRS and CDR2 YFSETQ. For the CDR3, the DNA is TGCGCCAGCAGCTTGGAGGGGGATCCCTACTATGGCTACACCTTC. It translates to CASSLEGDPYYGYTF.

This clone has a handful of counts. The V gene is TRBV27, the J gene TRBJ2-7; tentatively, D is TRBD1 (6 bases). The V and J ends lost 5 bases and 3 bases respectively, with 17 bases between them. The CDR3 is 15 amino acids. The V gene's germline CDR1 is MNHEY and CDR2 SMNVEV (reference sequence). The CDR3 region has the DNA TGTGCCAGCAGTCCCCGGGACACACCTTTCTACGAGCAGTACTTC. Encoded protein: CASSPRDTPFYEQYF.

The V gene is TRBV4-3, the J gene TRBJ2-7, with 10 bases that match TRBD2. V lost 4 bases to trimming and J lost 2 bases; unmatched junction nucleotides: 8. Per germline, CDR1 LGHNA and CDR2 YSLEER. The CDR3 contains 16 residues. This CDR3 is CASSPSSGRLTYEQYF. CDR3 coding DNA: TGCGCCAGCAGCCCCAGTAGCGGGAGGTTGACCTACGAGCAGTACTTC.

V usage is TRBV5-1 and J usage is TRBJ1-4; D is unresolved. The germline V gene has CDR1 SGHRS and CDR2 YFSETQ. V lost 5 bases and J 7 bases, leaving 15 bases between the germline ends. The CDR3 is made up of 14 amino acids. The CDR3 loop reads CASSSGTRSEKLFF. CDR3 bases: TGCGCCAGCAGTTCGGGCACTAGAAGTGAAAAACTGTTTTTT.

The chain employs TRBV15 and TRBJ2-1, with a possible D match to TRBD1 (7 bases). Germline V gene sequence: CDR1 LNHNV, CDR2 YYDKDF (reference sequence). The V gene lost 0 bases and the J gene lost 6 bases, with 12 bases spanning the gap. The CDR3 is 15 amino acids. Here the CDR3 reads CATSRDSGGGNEQFF. The CDR3 DNA reads TGTGCCACCAGCAGAGATTCAGGGGGAGGCAATGAGCAGTTCTTC.

The genes are TRBV24-1 and TRBJ2-3, with 11 bases fitting TRBD2. V trimming: 0 bases; J trimming: 5 bases; junction bases outside the gene matches: 6. Germline loops: CDR1 KGHDR, CDR2 SFDVKD. The CDR3 has 17 residues. The CDR3 region is CATSDLYSGREGDTQYF. DNA for the CDR3: TGTGCCACCAGTGATTTGTATAGCGGGAGGGAGGGAGATACGCAGTATTTT.

The chain recombines TRBV7-8 with TRBJ1-6; 11 bases fit TRBD1. The CDR3 totals 14 residues. V gave up 8 bases and J gave up 7 bases; unmatched junction bases: 4. Germline V gives CDR1 SGHVS, CDR2 FQNEAQ. CDR3 sequence: CASWTGGSNSPLHF. Written as DNA, the CDR3 is TGTGCCAGCTGGACAGGGGGCTCAAATTCACCCCTCCACTTT.

The gene calls are TRBV25-1 and TRBJ1-2; D perhaps matches TRBD1 (5 bases). The V gene's germline CDR1 is MGHDK and CDR2 SYGVNS. Trimming took off 6 bases at V and 0 bases at J, with 14 bases between the two ends. This CDR3 is built from 15 residues. The DNA of the CDR3 is TGTGCCAGCAGGCAAACAGGAACTACTAACTATGGCTACACCTTC. The encoded protein is CASRQTGTTNYGYTF.

The chain has TRBV7-9 and TRBJ2-7; a possible D gene is TRBD2 (6 bases). The V end was cut by 4 bases, the J end by 3 bases, with 13 bases between. The CDR3 spans 14 residues. Looked up from germline, CDR1 is SEHNR and CDR2 is FQNEAQ (reference sequence). DNA for the CDR3: TGTGCCAGCAGCTCAGAGACTAGGCGCTACGAGCAGTACTTC. This codes for CASSSETRRYEQYF.

CDR3 bases: TGCGCCAGCAGTTCCGGGACAGGGAGAAACACCATATATTTT. As protein: CASSSGTGRNTIYF. The chain is built from TRBV5-1 and TRBJ1-3, with 9 bases lining up with TRBD1. The junction had 5 bases not matched to a gene; V was cut back by 5 bases and J by 5 bases. The CDR3 has 14 residues. Germline V lookup: CDR1 SGHRS, CDR2 YFSETQ.

This chain uses TRBV11-2 with TRBJ2-1; 9 nucleotides align to TRBD2. The V gene end was trimmed by 11 bases and the J gene end by 9 bases; junction bases not matched to a gene: 14. Per the germline V gene, CDR1 is SGHAT and CDR2 is FQNNGV. The CDR3 spans 14 residues. CDR3 residues: CAAGASGMFSEQFF. In DNA, the CDR3 is TGTGCCGCCGGGGCTAGCGGGATGTTCAGTGAGCAGTTCTTC.

V and J are TRBV19 and TRBJ2-7, with 8 bases matching TRBD1. The junction had 2 bases not matched to a gene; V was cut back by 4 bases and J by 3 bases. CDR1 is LNHDA, CDR2 SQIVND, per germline (reference sequence). This CDR3 comprises 13 residues. The CDR3 DNA reads as TGTGCCAGTAGTACAGACAGGGGCTACGAGCAGTACTTC. The encoded protein is CASSTDRGYEQYF.

The chain has TRBV7-9 and TRBJ1-1; the D is unclear. CDR3 length: 16 residues. V was cut by 2 bases and J by 2 bases, with 15 bases left in between. The germline gives CDR1 SEHNR, CDR2 FQNEAQ (reference sequence). The CDR3 sequence: CASSLTGGSANTEAFF. The CDR3, as DNA: TGTGCCAGCAGCTTAACCGGTGGCAGCGCAAACACTGAAGCTTTCTTT.

The rearrangement links TRBV19 to TRBJ2-2, with TRBD2 matching 10 bases. The length of the CDR3 is 15 residues. Germline assignment: CDR1 LNHDA and CDR2 SQIVND (reference sequence). J was trimmed by 6 bases and V by 6 bases; bases with no gene match: 7. CDR3 sequence: CASRPASGSAGELFF. DNA of the CDR3: TGTGCCAGTAGACCTGCTAGCGGGAGCGCCGGGGAGCTGTTTTTT.

The sample holds a few counts of this clone. The chain employs TRBV28 and TRBJ1-2, with 8 nucleotides matching TRBD1. The CDR3 extends over 11 amino acids. Germline CDR1 is MDHEN and CDR2 is SYDVKM. Trimming cost V 4 bases and J 12 bases; bases outside gene matches: 4. The CDR3 region is CASSSWTGNTF. CDR3 sequence (DNA): TGTGCCAGCAGTTCCTGGACAGGGAACACCTTC.

This clone was observed at least ten times. V and J are TRBV7-9 and TRBJ2-3, with TRBD2 matching over 14 bases. This CDR3 contains 16 residues. CDR1 SEHNR and CDR2 FQNEAQ come from the germline V gene (reference sequence). Losses at the gene ends were 4 bases for V and 4 bases for J; bases not matched to a gene: 4. CDR3 sequence reads: CASSSGLAGVADTQYF. In nucleotides, the CDR3 is TGTGCCAGCAGCTCGGGACTAGCGGGAGTGGCAGATACGCAGTATTTT. The full variable domain, rest sourced from reference TRBV7-9 and TRBJ2-3, is DTGVSQNPRHKITKRGQNVTFRCDPISEHNRLYWYRQTLGQGPEFLTYFQNEAQLEKSRLLSDRFSAERPKGSFSTLEIQRTEQGDSAMYLCASSSGLAGVADTQYFGPGTRLTVL.

The chain employs TRBV7-6 and TRBJ2-7, with TRBD1 matching over 9 bases. The germline gives CDR1 SGHVS, CDR2 FNYEAQ. V lost 5 bases to trimming and J lost 7 bases; unmatched junction nucleotides: 3. This CDR3 spans 12 amino acids. CDR3 protein: CASSRDREEQYF. CDR3 coding DNA: TGTGCCAGCAGCCGGGACAGGGAGGAGCAGTACTTC.